This TCR beta chain was identified during a study of a mutant IDH1 vaccine in newly diagnosed glioma. Study summary: Averaging around 42 years of age, treated patients were about 62% male and approximately 38% female. Before enrollment, the patients had been treated with radiotherapy alone, temozolomide alone, or both together. Most of them had received both.

Time point specified: week 23, last vaccination. Doses consisted of 300 ug of mutant IDH1 20-mer peptide each, paired with topical imiquimod. About this clone: Its antigen remains unknown.

The method was immunoSEQ multiplex PCR; TCRdb's version includes in-frame clones alone and lacks a portion of them. The table shows roughly 45,000 clones, with 84% occurring only once. Study-wide results and limits: It seemed that pseudoprogression was not linked to changes in the top peripheral T cell clonotypes.

This CDR3 comprises 15 residues. CDR1 and CDR2 from the germline V gene are MNHEY and SVGAGI. Trimming pared 0 bases from V and 4 bases from J, leaving 12 bases between. The V and J genes are TRBV6-5 and TRBJ2-5; weak D call: TRBD2 (6 bases). Sequencing was performed on PBMCs, taken from a glioma patient whose treatment included an IDH1 peptide vaccine. The receptor's source is a woman between 18 and 30 years old with glioma. Some clones in this sample may be carry-over from other donors' samples. DNA of the CDR3: TGTGCCAGCAGTTACTCACATGGGGAGGCAGAGACCCAGTACTTC. Its protein product is CASSYSHGEAETQYF.